Following are 18 T cell receptor beta chains from one sample sequenced in a study of beta chain features in type 1 diabetes. All of the isolated RNA was reverse transcribed, so expressed TCRB transcripts were sequenced. The method was immunoSEQ multiplex PCR; TCRdb's version includes in-frame clones alone and lacks a portion of them. The sample gives approximately 120,000 clones, 40% of which show up once; over 0.065% is in the top ten. Sequenced input: stem cell memory CD4+ T cells from blood. The receptors derive from a woman younger than 35 in good health.

In its sample, this clone was seen a few times. The V call is TRBV2, the J call TRBJ2-4; 10 nucleotides agree with TRBD2. The V and J ends lost 6 bases and 0 bases, in that order; junction bases with no gene match: 8. From germline, CDR1 is SNHLY and CDR2 FYNNEI. This CDR3 spans 17 amino acids. DNA for the CDR3: TGTGCCAGCAGGCGGGTAGCGGGAGGCCTAGCCAAAAACATTCAGTACTTC. This sequence encodes CASRRVAGGLAKNIQYF.

The CDR3 DNA is TGTGCCAGCAGCCGAAGGCTGACTAGCGGGACCCCTTTATACAATGAGCAGTTCTTC. This gives the protein CASSRRLTSGTPLYNEQFF. The V call is TRBV5-6, the J call TRBJ2-1; TRBD2 matches 11 bases. CDR3 length: 19 residues. Germline-derived CDR1 and CDR2 are SGHDT and YYEEEE. Trimming removed 4 bases from V and 4 bases from J; junction bases left unmatched: 16.

The rearrangement uses TRBV5-1 and TRBJ1-1, with D maybe TRBD1 (6 bases). V was shortened by 4 bases and J by 10 bases, with 11 bases between the two germline ends. Germline V lookup: CDR1 SGHRS, CDR2 YFSETQ. This CDR3 spans 11 amino acids. CDR3 in amino acids: CASSGDRIAFF. The CDR3 nucleotides read TGCGCCAGCAGCGGTGACAGGATAGCTTTCTTT. Full variable domain (rest looked up from reference TRBV5-1 and TRBJ1-1): KAGVTQTPRYLIKTRGQQVTLSCSPISGHRSVSWYQQTPGQGLQFLFEYFSETQRNKGNFPGRFSGRQFSNSRSEMNVSTLELGDSALYLCASSGDRIAFFGQGTRLTVV.

V usage is TRBV28 and J usage is TRBJ2-7; the match to TRBD1 covers 9 bases. The germline gives CDR1 MDHEN, CDR2 SYDVKM. The CDR3 is 16 residues long. V lost 5 bases, J lost 0 bases, and 8 bases stayed unmatched. CDR3 amino acids: CASSRLGTGISYEQYF. The CDR3 DNA is TGTGCCAGCAGTCGTCTCGGGACAGGGATCTCCTACGAGCAGTACTTC.

This clone has only a few counts. The chain employs TRBV27 and TRBJ1-1, with 7 bases matching TRBD1. V lost 6 bases and J lost 3; bases outside the gene matches: 13. The germline CDR1 and CDR2 sequences are MNHEY and SMNVEV (reference sequence). The CDR3 length is 16 residues. The chain's CDR3 is CASRPPTGYGDTEAFF. The DNA for the CDR3 is TGTGCCAGCAGGCCCCCGACAGGGTACGGGGACACTGAAGCTTTCTTT.

This clone has only one observation. V is TRBV6-5 and J is TRBJ2-4; the D gene is possibly TRBD2 (6 bases). The V end was cut by 5 bases, the J end by 6 bases, with 14 bases between. Per germline, CDR1 MNHEY and CDR2 SVGAGI. The CDR3 is 14 residues long. CDR3 amino acids: CASSRDSGRNIQYF. The CDR3 coding sequence is TGTGCCAGCAGTCGGGACTCCGGGAGAAACATTCAGTACTTC.

This clone was counted between two and nine times. The V and J genes are TRBV6-5 and TRBJ1-2; no definite D call. The CDR3 has 16 residues. Trimming removed 0 bases from V and 4 bases from J, with 15 bases in between. Germline CDR1 MNHEY, CDR2 SVGAGI. The CDR3 loop is CASSYSGRRSLYGYTF. The CDR3 DNA reads TGTGCCAGCAGTTACTCGGGGAGGAGAAGCCTCTATGGCTACACCTTC.

The rearrangement uses TRBV14 and TRBJ1-5; D remains unclear. Germline-derived CDR1 and CDR2 are SGHDN and FVKESK. The V end lost 4 bases, the J end lost 6 bases, and 13 bases lay between the germline ends. The length of the CDR3 is 14 residues. The CDR3 nucleotides read TGTGCCAGCAGCCCGGGAGGGAGGTTTCAGCCCCAGCATTTT. Encoded protein: CASSPGGRFQPQHF.

This clone showed up just a few times. The V and J genes are TRBV5-4 and TRBJ2-3; 9 nucleotides align to TRBD1. This CDR3 is 13 amino acids long. Germline V CDR1 and CDR2: SGHNT, YYREEE (reference sequence). The junction had 2 bases not matched to a gene; V was cut back by 3 bases and J by 6 bases. The CDR3 loop is CASSWGTGDTQYF. CDR3 DNA sequence: TGTGCCAGCAGCTGGGGGACAGGGGATACGCAGTATTTT.

The gene calls are TRBV28 and TRBJ1-2; D remains unclear. V was shortened by 6 bases and J by 3 bases, with 14 bases between the two germline ends. Germline-derived CDR1 and CDR2 are MDHEN and SYDVKM. The CDR3 is 14 amino acids. The CDR3 loop is CASRPPVPHYGYTF. CDR3 nucleotide sequence: TGTGCCAGCAGGCCACCGGTCCCTCACTATGGCTACACCTTC.

This clone was observed a handful of times. The chain's CDR3 is CASSSPGEQFF. The DNA for the CDR3 is TGTGCCAGCAGCTCCCCAGGGGAGCAGTTCTTC. The rearrangement joins TRBV5-6 to TRBJ2-1, with TRBD1 as a possible D gene (5 bases). The germline V and J ends were trimmed by 3 bases and 10 bases, with 8 bases remaining between them. This CDR3 has 11 residues. Germline assignment: CDR1 SGHDT and CDR2 YYEEEE.

This clone has more than one count but fewer than ten. The chain couples TRBV7-2 to TRBJ2-7; 8 bases fit TRBD1. The CDR3 runs to 15 residues. The junction had 6 bases not matched to a gene; V was cut back by 3 bases and J by 2 bases. The germline CDR1 and CDR2 sequences are SGHTA and FQGNSA. The chain's CDR3 is CASSLETGVAYEQYF. CDR3 nucleotides: TGTGCCAGCAGCTTGGAGACAGGGGTCGCCTACGAGCAGTACTTC. The variable domain in full, completed from reference TRBV7-2 and TRBJ2-7, reads GAGVSQSPSNKVTEKGKDVELRCDPISGHTALYWYRQSLGQGLEFLIYFQGNSAPDKSGLPSDRFSAERTGGSVSTLTIQRTQQEDSAVYLCASSLETGVAYEQYFGPGTRLTVT.

About this clone: Other DNA sequences in the same sample also yield this CDR3. As DNA, the CDR3 is TGTGCCAGCAGCTTAGTATATGAGCAGTTCTTC. It translates to CASSLVYEQFF. V usage is TRBV7-9 and J usage is TRBJ2-1; D unresolved. CDR1 is SEHNR, CDR2 FQNEAQ, per germline (reference sequence). Trimming pared 1 base from V and 8 bases from J, leaving 3 bases between. The CDR3 has 11 amino acids.

This clone was counted only a few times. This chain links TRBV28 with TRBJ1-5, with D uncertain. The CDR3 consists of 10 residues. Germline assignment: CDR1 MDHEN and CDR2 SYDVKM. Trimming removed 5 bases from V and 12 bases from J, with 8 bases in between. Written as DNA, the CDR3 is TGTGCCAGCAGTAGGAGCCGCCAGCATTTT. Translation gives CASSRSRQHF.

The J gene is TRBJ2-7, the V gene TRBV6-6; D is ambiguous. This CDR3 contains 15 residues. V was trimmed by 2 bases and J by 0 bases, leaving 11 bases between them. Germline CDR1 and CDR2: MNHNY and SVGAGI (reference sequence). The chain's CDR3 is CASSYTGFLSYEQYF. The CDR3 DNA is TGTGCCAGCAGTTACACGGGTTTTCTCTCCTACGAGCAGTACTTC.

The J gene is TRBJ1-1, the V gene TRBV5-1; a weak D match, TRBD1 (6 bases). V gave up 3 bases and J gave up 6 bases, with 15 bases separating them. There are 14 residues in the CDR3. CDR1 is SGHRS, CDR2 YFSETQ, per germline. The CDR3 here is CASSWGGLQAEAFF. CDR3 nucleotide sequence: TGCGCCAGCAGCTGGGGGGGGCTTCAGGCTGAAGCTTTCTTT.

This clone has only one observation. The chain is built from TRBV6-5 and TRBJ2-2, with a possible D match to TRBD2 (5 bases). This CDR3 comprises 16 residues. The germline V gene encodes CDR1 MNHEY and CDR2 SVGAGI. V was cut by 6 bases and J by 2 bases, with 16 bases left in between. CDR3 amino acids: CASSYLSGTNTGELFF. In DNA form, the CDR3 reads TGTGCCAGCAGCTACCTGAGCGGAACCAACACCGGGGAGCTGTTTTTT.

The V and J genes are TRBV9 and TRBJ2-1, with TRBD2 matching 7 bases. The V gene end was trimmed by 7 bases and the J gene end by 1 base; junction bases not matched to a gene: 11. CDR1 is SGDLS and CDR2 is YYNGEE in the germline V gene. The CDR3 is 16 residues long. The CDR3 DNA is TGTGCCAGCGGTAGCGGGCCGTGGGTGTCCTACAATGAGCAGTTCTTC. Encoded protein: CASGSGPWVSYNEQFF.